Each of the 15 T cell receptor beta chains below was sequenced from the same sample in a study of T cell repertoires in cytomegalovirus infection. Each CDR3 protein is one row after TCRdb ran MiXCR on the reads. The sample has around 530,000 distinct CDR3 sequences; more than 15% are singletons. Specimen: CD8+ T cells from PBMCs. Receptor source: a human donor in good health (CMV status not recorded). Some clones in this sample may be carry-over from other donors' samples.

A word on this clonotype: A read error may explain this, as a much larger clone is one base away. The rearrangement links TRBV28 to TRBJ1-5, with a tentative D call TRBD1 (5 bases). The length of the CDR3 is 14 residues. The germline V gene has CDR1 MDHEN and CDR2 SYDVKM. This CDR3 is CASSLRELGQPQQF. The DNA for the CDR3 is TGTGCCAGCAGTCTCAGGGAGTTGGGTCAGCCCCAGCAGTTT.

The table lists this clonotype with many counts. The chain combines TRBV7-8 with TRBJ2-5; maybe TRBD1 (6 bases). Germline V gives CDR1 SGHVS, CDR2 FQNEAQ. The CDR3 covers 15 residues. Trimming stripped 2 bases from V and 4 bases from J, with 14 bases between. CDR3 coding DNA: TGTGCCAGCAGCTTAATCAGGGGCCAGCGAGAGACCCAGTACTTC. It is translated as CASSLIRGQRETQYF.

Ten or more counts support this clonotype. The V gene is TRBV7-6, the J gene TRBJ2-1; D gene unclear. Germline lookup yields CDR1 SGHVS and CDR2 FNYEAQ. This CDR3 is 15 amino acids long. The V end was cut by 5 bases, the J end by 4 bases, with 15 bases between. CDR3 in DNA: TGTGCCAGCAGCCCTGGAGTGGCCGGTTACAATGAGCAGTTCTTC. This gives the protein CASSPGVAGYNEQFF.

The J gene is TRBJ2-2, the V gene TRBV27, with 7 bases lining up with TRBD2. Losses at the gene ends were 4 bases for V and 3 bases for J; bases not matched to a gene: 11. Germline CDR1 and CDR2: MNHEY and SMNVEV (reference sequence). The CDR3 runs 17 residues. The DNA of the CDR3 is TGTGCCAGCAGTTCAGGGTTCGCGGGGGAGTACACCGGGGAGCTGTTTTTT. Its translation: CASSSGFAGEYTGELFF.

The chain recombines TRBV2 with TRBJ1-4, with TRBD1 matching over 7 bases. The CDR3 has 15 amino acids. Germline CDR1 is SNHLY and CDR2 is FYNNEI. The J segment lost 4 bases and the V segment lost 8 bases, leaving 10 bases of the junction unmatched. As DNA, the CDR3 is TGTGCCAGCTACCTGACGACAGGGTTTAATGAAAAACTGTTTTTT. It yields the protein CASYLTTGFNEKLFF. Full variable domain (remainder filled in from reference TRBV2 and TRBJ1-4): EPEVTQTPSHQVTQMGQEVILRCVPISNHLYFYWYRQILGQKVEFLVSFYNNEISEKSEIFDDQFSVERPDGSNFTLKIRSTKLEDSAMYFCASYLTTGFNEKLFFGSGTQLSVL.

This sequence joins TRBV12-3 or TRBV12-4 and TRBJ1-1; tentatively, D is TRBD1 (6 bases). V was trimmed by 4 bases and J by 2 bases, leaving 14 bases between them. This CDR3 has 15 residues. CDR3 amino acids: CASSYLGHPNTEAFF. CDR3 DNA: TGTGCCAGCAGTTACCTGGGACACCCAAACACTGAAGCTTTCTTT.

The chain carries TRBV27 and TRBJ1-3; D is unresolved. Germline values: CDR1 MNHEY, CDR2 SMNVEV (reference sequence). CDR3 length: 16 residues. The ends were cut back, 4 bases at V and 0 bases at J, with 13 bases in the middle. The CDR3 reads CASSYGLPDSGNTIYF. In nucleotides, the CDR3 is TGTGCCAGCAGTTACGGGTTACCTGACTCTGGAAACACCATATATTTT.

This clonotype was seen ten or more times. This chain uses TRBV7-9 with TRBJ2-1, with D unresolved. Trimming pared 3 bases from V and 0 bases from J, leaving 6 bases between. CDR1 is SEHNR, CDR2 FQNEAQ, per germline (reference sequence). This CDR3 region has 14 residues. The CDR3, as DNA: TGTGCCAGCAGCTTTGCGAGCTCCTACAATGAGCAGTTCTTC. This codes for CASSFASSYNEQFF.

Here the CDR3 reads CAISLAGSTDTQYF. The CDR3 region has the DNA TGTGCCATCAGCCTAGCGGGGAGCACAGATACGCAGTATTTT. The chain uses TRBV10-3 and TRBJ2-3; 9 nucleotides agree with TRBD2. V lost 6 bases and J lost 0; bases outside the gene matches: 1. The CDR3 extends over 14 amino acids. The V gene's germline CDR1 is ENHRY and CDR2 SYGVKD.

The table lists this clonotype with a few counts. V usage is TRBV12-3 or TRBV12-4 and J usage is TRBJ2-6; weak D call: TRBD1 (6 bases). The CDR3 is 18 amino acids. Trimming removed 3 bases from V and 1 base from J, with 16 bases in between. The CDR3 loop is CASSFTGSSGSGANVLTF. The CDR3 nucleotides are TGTGCCAGCAGTTTCACAGGGAGTTCCGGGTCTGGGGCCAACGTCCTGACTTTC.

Only a few counts were recorded for this clonotype. The chain carries TRBV6-1 and TRBJ2-2; D is uncertain. Trimming removed 3 bases at V and 9 bases at J, with 8 bases between. CDR1 is MNHNS, CDR2 SASEGT, per germline. This CDR3 spans 12 amino acids. CDR3 nucleotide sequence: TGTGCCAGCAGTGACGTATTGTGGGAGCTGTTTTTT. This gives the protein CASSDVLWELFF.

Comments on this clonotype: Possible read error: a much larger clone is one base away. The chain employs TRBV12-3 or TRBV12-4 and TRBJ1-5, with unresolved D. V was pared by 5 bases and J by 3 bases, with 11 bases between. This CDR3 region has 14 residues. CDR3 loop: CASSPETYNQPQHF. In nucleotides, the CDR3 is TGTGCCAGCAGTCCCGAGACGTACAATCAGCCCCAGCATTTT.

This clonotype was observed a handful of times. V and J are TRBV27 and TRBJ1-4, with a tentative D call TRBD1 (5 bases). The CDR3 runs 15 residues. The ends were cut back, 5 bases at V and 2 bases at J, with 12 bases in the middle. Germline V gene data show CDR1 as MNHEY and CDR2 as SMNVEV (reference sequence). CDR3 amino acids: CASSPWDWTNEKLFF. CDR3 in DNA: TGTGCCAGCAGTCCTTGGGACTGGACTAATGAAAAACTGTTTTTT. The full variable domain, with the rest looked up from reference TRBV27 and TRBJ1-4, is EAQVTQNPRYLITVTGKKLTVTCSQNMNHEYMSWYRQDPGLGLRQIYYSMNVEVTDKGDVPEGYKVSRKEKRNFPLILESPSPNQTSLYFCASSPWDWTNEKLFFGSGTQLSVL.

Only a few counts were recorded for this clonotype. This CDR3 reads CGSNVGGTGELFF. In DNA, the CDR3 is TGCGGATCGAACGTCGGCGGCACCGGGGAGCTGTTTTTT. The chain joins TRBV29-1 to TRBJ2-2; D is ambiguous. Germline V gene sequence: CDR1 SQVTM, CDR2 ANQGSEA. CDR3 length equals 13 residues.

With respect to this clonotype: Given a much more abundant clone one base away, this may be a read error. The V and J genes are TRBV6-5 and TRBJ1-1, with D possibly matching TRBD1 (6 bases). This CDR3 has 15 residues. Germline values: CDR1 MNHEY, CDR2 SVGAGI. This CDR3 reads CASSLGAGVRTEALF. For the CDR3, the DNA is TGTGCCAGCAGTCTGGGGGCAGGGGTGAGGACTGAAGCTTTATTT.